The sequence of this T cell receptor (beta chain) was determined in a study of shared clonotypes between healthy human individuals. The study's findings and limits: Lower generation probabilities were found for non-shared clonotypes than for those shared by all four donors. Blood was the only sampled material, and tissue repertoires likely differ.

Generated by immunoSEQ multiplex PCR, the TCRdb table keeps only in-frame clones and is missing some. The sample lists under 2,000,000 clones; approximately 94% were seen once. Naive CD8 cells lacked CD45RO and underwent positive selection for CCR7, leaving out terminally differentiated effector memory CD45RA+ cells. All of the donors resided in Nashville, Tennessee, and each was a Caucasian adult. The CDR3 contains 15 residues. Losses at the gene ends were 6 bases for V and 5 bases for J; bases not matched to a gene: 9. Germline CDR1 reads SGHDT; CDR2 reads YYEEEE. A note on this clone: The target antigen is unknown.

Specimen: naive CD8+ T cells sorted from blood. V usage is TRBV5-6 and J usage is TRBJ2-5; TRBD2 matches at 11 bases. The clonotype comes from a man aged 18 to 29 in good health. The CDR3 reads CASIVSGGAMETQYF. In DNA, the CDR3 is TGTGCCAGCATAGTTAGCGGGGGGGCCATGGAGACCCAGTACTTC.